This TCR beta chain was identified during a study of neurological immune-mediated disorders. Per the germline V gene, CDR1 is SGDLS and CDR2 is YYNGEE. The CDR3 is 18 amino acids. The J segment lost 5 bases and the V segment lost 3 bases, leaving 13 bases of the junction unmatched. This clonotype was counted at least ten times. TCRdb reprocessed the 5' RACE reads with MiXCR, giving one entry per CDR3 protein. Here the sample spans tens of thousands of distinct CDR3 sequences, about 9.3% being singletons. The receptor was isolated from a man aged 35-49 years in good health. The chain couples TRBV9 to TRBJ2-2; 10 bases line up with TRBD1. Sequencing was carried out using PBMCs. The chain's CDR3 is CASSAFARQGAGTGELFF. The CDR3 region has the DNA TGTGCCAGCAGCGCCTTCGCGAGACAGGGGGCGGGGACCGGGGAGCTGTTTTTT.